One TCR beta chain is described in this entry. Its antigen is unknown. The CDR3 contains 15 residues. V was shortened by 4 bases and J by 1 base, with 13 bases between the two germline ends. CDR1 is MGHRA and CDR2 is YSYEKL in the germline V gene. The sample is drawn from a study of T cells after yellow fever vaccination. Across the study: Low-cell-number fractions underwent preparation using SMART-Seq v4 Ultra Low Input. Study findings and constraints: Subsequent to the booster, the majority of primary-vaccination clones reappeared (around 96% CD4, around 90% CD8).

Synthesis of TCR cDNA relied on 5'RACE template switching, which attached a universal primer site and UMIs. One entry per CDR3 protein, called by TCRdb with MiXCR from the 5' RACE reads. The sample records 120,000 or so distinct CDR3 sequences, around 15% being singletons. The clonotype originates from a man aged 18 to 30 who received the YFV17D yellow fever vaccine. Sample: CD8+ T cells sorted from PBMCs, taken 5 days after the yellow fever booster vaccination. The gene calls are TRBV4-1 and TRBJ1-1, with D possibly TRBD1 on 5 matching bases. The DNA for the CDR3 is TGCGCCAGCAGCCTCGGGGCCAGGGCGAACACTGAAGCTTTCTTT. It is translated as CASSLGARANTEAFF.